The next 19 T cell receptor beta chains were all read from a single sample in a study of cytomegalovirus exposure and HLA in healthy donors. Use of 60 Vbeta and 13 Jbeta primers characterized the PCR. TCRdb's table, derived via immunoSEQ multiplex PCR, lists solely in-frame clones and lacks some. The data contain 120,000 or so clones, over 60% of them singletons. Input material: PBMCs. These receptors were obtained from a man aged 25 to 45 in good health and CMV-seronegative.

The chain recombines TRBV6-6 with TRBJ2-4; TRBD1 agrees at 7 bases. Germline loops: CDR1 MNHNY, CDR2 SVGAGI (reference sequence). After removal of 3 bases from V and 4 bases from J, the junction contained 9 bases not matched to a gene. CDR3 size: 16 residues. CDR3 DNA: TGTGCCAGCAGTTATGGGCAGGGGGAGAGGAAAAACATTCAGTACTTC. Translating it yields CASSYGQGERKNIQYF.

The CDR3 sequence: CASREGQNYEQYF. Written as DNA, the CDR3 is TGTGCCAGCAGGGAGGGGCAGAACTACGAGCAGTACTTC. The rearrangement joins TRBV6-5 to TRBJ2-7, with a weak D call TRBD2 (6 bases). V was clipped by 6 bases and J by 3 bases, with 12 bases between them. The CDR3 covers 13 residues. The V gene's germline CDR1 is MNHEY and CDR2 SVGAGI.

This chain joins TRBV28 and TRBJ2-5, with TRBD1 identical over 10 bases. The tail of the sequence fits TRBJ2-7 better, so the J call may be wrong. Germline CDR1 MDHEN, CDR2 SYDVKM. This CDR3 contains 13 residues. The CDR3 DNA is TGTGCCAGCATAGGACAGGGGGCCTACGAGCAGTACTTC. It codes for CASIGQGAYEQYF.

In DNA form, the CDR3 reads TGTGCCAGCAGCATCCCCGGGACACCTACAACTAATGAAAAACTGTTTTTT. Translation gives CASSIPGTPTTNEKLFF. The chain combines TRBV5-6 with TRBJ1-4, with D possibly being TRBD1 (6 bases). Trimming cost V 4 bases and J 0 bases, with 16 bases left between them. Germline V gives CDR1 SGHDT, CDR2 YYEEEE. The CDR3 has 17 residues. Drawing the rest from reference TRBV5-6 and TRBJ1-4, the complete variable domain is DAGVTQSPTHLIKTRGQQVTLRCSPKSGHDTVSWYQQALGQGPQFIFQYYEEEERQRGNFPDRFSGHQFPNYSSELNVNALLLGDSALYLCASSIPGTPTTNEKLFFGSGTQLSVL.

The rearrangement links TRBV5-4 to TRBJ1-2, with TRBD1 matching over 9 bases. V lost 4 bases, J lost 8 bases, and 3 bases stayed unmatched. The CDR3 totals 12 residues. In germline, CDR1 is SGHNT, CDR2 YYREEE (reference sequence). CDR3 loop: CASSRTGDGYTF. Here the CDR3 DNA reads TGTGCCAGCAGCAGGACAGGGGACGGCTACACCTTC.

This chain connects TRBV4-1 to TRBJ1-1; a weak D match, TRBD1 (6 bases). This CDR3 is built from 15 residues. Trimming left V 0 bases short and J 8 bases short, with 16 bases between. The germline V gene encodes CDR1 MGHRA and CDR2 YSYEKL. The CDR3 region is CASSQDRDRYEEAFF. The CDR3 DNA reads TGCGCCAGCAGCCAAGATAGAGACAGGTACGAGGAAGCTTTCTTT.

The genes are TRBV19 and TRBJ1-5, with D uncertain. The V gene's germline CDR1 is LNHDA and CDR2 SQIVND (reference sequence). This CDR3 has 15 amino acids. The V and J ends lost 5 bases and 5 bases respectively, with 16 bases between them. For the CDR3, the DNA is TGTGCCAGTAGTTTCCAGTCGGGGTTTCATCAGCCCCAGCATTTT. Its translation: CASSFQSGFHQPQHF. Variable domain in full (rest from reference TRBV19 and TRBJ1-5): DGGITQSPKYLFRKEGQNVTLSCEQNLNHDAMYWYRQDPGQGLRLIYYSQIVNDFQKGDIAEGYSVSREKKESFPLTVTSAQKNPTAFYLCASSFQSGFHQPQHFGDGTRLSIL.

This rearrangement joins TRBV10-3 to TRBJ1-5; TRBD1 matches at 10 bases. Germline V gene lookup returns CDR1 ENHRY and CDR2 SYGVKD. CDR3 size: 16 residues. Trimming took 4 bases from V and 7 from J; bases not matched to a gene: 10. CDR3 nucleotide sequence: TGTGCCATCAGTGTATCGCCGGGACAGGGGCACCAGCCCCAGCATTTT. Translated: CAISVSPGQGHQPQHF.

Many counts were recorded for this clone. The V and J genes are TRBV6-1 and TRBJ2-7; tentatively, D is TRBD2 (7 bases). The CDR3 has 14 residues. CDR1 is MNHNS, CDR2 SASEGT, per germline. V lost 1 base and J 7 bases, leaving 14 bases between the germline ends. CDR3 protein: CASSEGGGAWEQYF. The DNA for the CDR3 is TGTGCCAGCAGTGAAGGAGGGGGGGCCTGGGAGCAGTACTTC.

This clone was seen a few times. For the CDR3, the DNA is TGTGCCAGCCGTACAGGAGTTAACACTGAAGCTTTCTTT. Translating gives CASRTGVNTEAFF. This rearrangement joins TRBV6-5 to TRBJ1-1, with TRBD1 as a possible D gene (5 bases). CDR1 and CDR2 from the germline V gene are MNHEY and SVGAGI. The CDR3 sequence is 13 residues long. Trimming left V 8 bases short and J 2 bases short, with 12 bases between.

The V gene is TRBV6-4, the J gene TRBJ2-2, with 7 positions matching TRBD1. This CDR3 is 14 amino acids long. Germline CDR1 MRHNA, CDR2 SNTAGT. V was clipped by 2 bases and J by 3 bases; unmatched bases: 0. The CDR3 coding sequence is TGTGCCAGCAGTGACCAGGGGGACACCGGGGAGCTGTTTTTT. Protein: CASSDQGDTGELFF.

The J gene is TRBJ2-5, the V gene TRBV4-1, with D tentatively TRBD1 (5 bases). This CDR3 has 17 amino acids. The V and J ends lost 0 bases and 2 bases respectively, with 16 bases between them. The V gene's germline CDR1 is MGHRA and CDR2 YSYEKL. The CDR3 loop is CASSQDAPAGKQETQYF. The CDR3 DNA follows: TGCGCCAGCAGCCAAGATGCCCCCGCAGGGAAACAAGAGACCCAGTACTTC.

The V gene is TRBV7-2, the J gene TRBJ1-4; 7 nucleotides agree with TRBD1. The CDR3 is made up of 14 amino acids. The germline CDR1 and CDR2 sequences are SGHTA and FQGNSA. The trim removed 5 bases at V and 5 bases at J, leaving 5 bases unmatched. CDR3 sequence: CASSRGQINEKLFF. CDR3 sequence (DNA): TGTGCCAGCAGCCGGGGACAGATAAATGAAAAACTGTTTTTT.

This chain uses TRBV4-2 with TRBJ2-7; D may be TRBD2 (5 bases). The germline V and J ends were trimmed by 4 bases and 1 base, with 17 bases remaining between them. This CDR3 has 16 amino acids. Germline V gene lookup returns CDR1 LGHNA and CDR2 YNFKEQ. The CDR3: CASSPYKPPGSYEQYF. In DNA, the CDR3 is TGTGCCAGCAGCCCCTATAAACCTCCGGGATCCTACGAGCAGTACTTC.

This clone was seen only a few times. The V gene is TRBV6-5, the J gene TRBJ2-2, with a possible D match to TRBD1 (6 bases). V was trimmed by 2 bases and J by 5 bases, leaving 12 bases between them. Germline V lookup: CDR1 MNHEY, CDR2 SVGAGI. CDR3 length: 15 residues. This CDR3 reads CASSYNTGPTGELFF. The CDR3 region has the DNA TGTGCCAGCAGTTACAACACAGGGCCGACCGGGGAGCTGTTTTTT.

The V and J genes are TRBV27 and TRBJ1-1; no reliable D call. CDR1 is MNHEY, CDR2 SMNVEV, per germline (reference sequence). The CDR3 consists of 13 residues. V dropped 3 bases and J dropped 2 bases, with 7 bases sitting between them. The DNA of the CDR3 is TGTGCCAGCAGTTTTACAGTTAACACTGAAGCTTTCTTT. Translating it yields CASSFTVNTEAFF.

The gene calls are TRBV28 and TRBJ2-6, with TRBD2 as a possible D gene (6 bases). The ends were cut back, 3 bases at V and 4 bases at J, with 10 bases in the middle. Per the germline V gene, CDR1 is MDHEN and CDR2 is SYDVKM. The CDR3 is 15 amino acids. CDR3 nucleotide sequence: TGTGCCAGCAGTTTGGGGGGAACCGGGGCCAACGTCCTGACTTTC. This encodes CASSLGGTGANVLTF.

This sequence joins TRBV29-1 and TRBJ2-3, with 10 bases matching TRBD2. With V trimmed by 1 base and J by 6 bases, 7 bases remained unmatched. In germline, CDR1 is SQVTM, CDR2 ANQGSEA. CDR3 length: 15 amino acids. The CDR3 here is CSVEGQAGGPDTQYF. The CDR3 bases are TGCAGCGTTGAAGGTCAAGCGGGGGGGCCCGATACGCAGTATTTT.

This chain uses TRBV10-3 with TRBJ1-1; 10 nucleotides agree with TRBD1. CDR1 ENHRY and CDR2 SYGVKD come from the germline V gene. The CDR3 is made up of 14 amino acids. V was pared by 6 bases and J by 11 bases, with 12 bases of the junction left unmatched. CDR3 sequence: CAIRGGDRGDRAFF. The CDR3 DNA follows: TGTGCCATCAGGGGAGGGGACAGGGGAGATCGCGCTTTCTTT.